The 25 T cell receptor beta chains presented below share a single source sample, sequenced in a study of blood T cell repertoires in COVID-19. Sequencing used immunoSEQ multiplex PCR; TCRdb keeps in-frame clones, though not all of them. The data show 300,000 to 500,000 clones, roughly 90% seen once. Material for sequencing was PBMCs or T cells enriched from blood (not recorded which). The receptors were gathered from a woman aged 25 to 39 with acute COVID-19.

This clone showed up just once. The chain has TRBV7-9 and TRBJ1-2; 7 bases line up with TRBD1. CDR1 SEHNR and CDR2 FQNEAQ come from the germline V gene (reference sequence). The CDR3 is 13 residues long. Trimming took 5 bases from V and 3 from J; bases not matched to a gene: 3. The DNA for the CDR3 is TGTGCCAGCAGCCCCGGGACAGACTATGGCTACACCTTC. Protein: CASSPGTDYGYTF. The full variable domain, rest sourced from reference TRBV7-9 and TRBJ1-2, is DTGVSQNPRHKITKRGQNVTFRCDPISEHNRLYWYRQTLGQGPEFLTYFQNEAQLEKSRLLSDRFSAERPKGSFSTLEIQRTEQGDSAMYLCASSPGTDYGYTFGSGTRLTVV.

The J gene is TRBJ1-2, the V gene TRBV7-6; D perhaps matches TRBD1 (5 bases). Germline CDR1 and CDR2: SGHVS and FNYEAQ. This CDR3 spans 13 amino acids. V was pared by 0 bases and J by 8 bases, with 10 bases between. The DNA of the CDR3 is TGTGCCAGCAGCTTAGCCGGGGGGAGCGGCTACACCTTC. It encodes CASSLAGGSGYTF.

This clone was counted only a few times. The chain carries TRBV5-1 and TRBJ2-7; 8 bases match TRBD2. CDR1 SGHRS and CDR2 YFSETQ come from the germline V gene. This CDR3 is 14 amino acids long. The V gene end was trimmed by 4 bases and the J gene end by 0 bases; junction bases not matched to a gene: 3. The CDR3, as DNA: TGCGCCAGCAGCCCGGGGGGGTACTCCTACGAGCAGTACTTC. Translating it yields CASSPGGYSYEQYF.

CDR3 amino acids: CARDSVGRNTGELFF. The CDR3 DNA is TGTGCCAGAGATTCTGTGGGGAGAAACACCGGGGAGCTGTTTTTT. J is TRBJ2-2 and V is TRBV21-1; the listed D gene, TRBD2, was not tested against the DNA. TRBV21-1 is annotated as a pseudogene. The CDR3 is 15 amino acids.

V is TRBV3-1 (or the pseudogene TRBV3-2) and J is TRBJ2-7, with 12 bases that match TRBD2. V shed 1 base and J 1 base; nucleotides not matched to a gene: 5. The germline CDR1 and CDR2 sequences are LGHDT and YNNKEL (reference sequence). The CDR3 loop spans 17 amino acids. CDR3 sequence reads: CASSQAVTSGGSYEQYF. CDR3 DNA: TGTGCCAGCAGCCAAGCCGTGACTAGCGGGGGATCCTACGAGCAGTACTTC.

This chain connects TRBV7-2 to TRBJ2-1, with a weak D call TRBD2 (6 bases). Trimming cost V 5 bases and J 1 base, with 12 bases left between them. CDR1 SGHTA and CDR2 FQGNSA come from the germline V gene. The CDR3 length is 15 residues. The CDR3 DNA follows: TGTGCCAGCAGCCCAACGCGGGGTTCCTACAATGAGCAGTTCTTC. This gives the protein CASSPTRGSYNEQFF. The full variable domain, its missing parts supplied by reference TRBV7-2 and TRBJ2-1, is GAGVSQSPSNKVTEKGKDVELRCDPISGHTALYWYRQSLGQGLEFLIYFQGNSAPDKSGLPSDRFSAERTGGSVSTLTIQRTQQEDSAVYLCASSPTRGSYNEQFFGPGTRLTVL.

The CDR3 region is CASSLLTGVLYGYTF. Here the CDR3 DNA reads TGTGCCAGCAGCTTGCTGACAGGGGTTCTCTATGGCTACACCTTC. This chain uses TRBV13 with TRBJ1-2, with 8 bases lining up with TRBD1. Germline-derived CDR1 and CDR2 are PRHDT and FYEKMQ (reference sequence). V was pared by 3 bases and J by 4 bases, with 7 bases of the junction left unmatched. The CDR3 covers 15 residues.

The CDR3 reads CASSGQGTYNEQFF. Written as DNA, the CDR3 is TGTGCCAGCAGCGGACAGGGGACATACAATGAGCAGTTCTTC. The J gene is TRBJ2-1, the V gene TRBV6-5, with 9 nucleotides matching TRBD1. Germline CDR1 MNHEY, CDR2 SVGAGI. The CDR3 contains 14 residues. V shed 6 bases, J shed 4 bases, and the junction held 4 bases outside the gene matches.

J is TRBJ2-1 and V is TRBV5-1; 8 bases map to TRBD1. Germline V gene data show CDR1 as SGHRS and CDR2 as YFSETQ. The V and J ends lost 0 bases and 6 bases, in that order; junction bases with no gene match: 5. CDR3 length: 15 amino acids. The CDR3 is CASSLGGQVFNEQFF. Written as DNA, the CDR3 is TGCGCCAGCAGCTTGGGGGGACAGGTTTTCAATGAGCAGTTCTTC. Using reference TRBV5-1 and TRBJ2-1 for the parts outside the CDR3, the full variable domain is KAGVTQTPRYLIKTRGQQVTLSCSPISGHRSVSWYQQTPGQGLQFLFEYFSETQRNKGNFPGRFSGRQFSNSRSEMNVSTLELGDSALYLCASSLGGQVFNEQFFGPGTRLTVL.

The sample holds a few counts of this clone. The chain joins TRBV7-2 to TRBJ1-1; tentative D call: TRBD1 (5 bases). The V end lost 11 bases, the J end lost 7 bases, and 14 bases lay between the germline ends. The CDR3 length is 11 residues. Germline CDR1 reads SGHTA; CDR2 reads FQGNSA. CDR3 in DNA: TGTGCCGCCCGCAAGGGACTTGAAGCTTTCTTT. It is translated as CAARKGLEAFF.

The chain couples TRBV21-1 to TRBJ1-1; TRBD1, the D gene given by the table, was not confirmed from the DNA. TRBV21-1 constitutes a pseudogene. The CDR3 length is 16 residues. CDR3 residues: CASSKAPLPARIEAFF. The CDR3 region has the DNA TGTGCCAGCAGCAAAGCCCCGTTGCCGGCCAGGATTGAAGCTTTCTTT.

V gene TRBV30 combines with J gene TRBJ1-1; the match to TRBD1 covers 7 bases. The CDR3 runs 13 residues. Germline V gene sequence: CDR1 GTSNPN, CDR2 SVGIG (reference sequence). Trimming at V came to 5 bases and at J to 0 bases, leaving 3 bases not matched to a gene. CDR3 residues: CAWAGQLNTEAFF. Written as DNA, the CDR3 is TGTGCCTGGGCGGGACAGTTGAACACTGAAGCTTTCTTT.

The gene calls are TRBV7-2 and TRBJ2-3; possibly TRBD2 for D (6 bases). The germline V gene has CDR1 SGHTA and CDR2 FQGNSA. This CDR3 is 17 amino acids long. V dropped 0 bases and J dropped 6 bases, with 19 bases sitting between them. DNA for the CDR3: TGTGCCAGCAGCTTAGCCATGGGACTGCGAACGGGGGATACGCAGTATTTT. Its protein product is CASSLAMGLRTGDTQYF.

J is TRBJ2-7 and V is TRBV2; no reliable D call. CDR3 length: 15 amino acids. The germline gives CDR1 SNHLY, CDR2 FYNNEI. Between the trimmed V and J ends, which lost 5 bases and 1 base, there was a span of 15 bases. The CDR3 coding sequence is TGTGCCAGCAGTCAAACAGATAATTTATCCTACGAGCAGTACTTC. It yields the protein CASSQTDNLSYEQYF.

This clone was picked up one time. The rearrangement uses TRBV7-2 and TRBJ1-1; TRBD1 is a possible D gene (6 bases). The CDR3 sequence is 15 residues long. Germline-derived CDR1 and CDR2 are SGHTA and FQGNSA. V was trimmed by 1 base and J by 2 bases, leaving 11 bases between them. This chain's CDR3 is CASSLVWTVNTEAFF. CDR3 bases: TGTGCCAGCAGCTTAGTCTGGACAGTTAACACTGAAGCTTTCTTT.

The V and J genes are TRBV5-1 and TRBJ2-7, with 10 bases lining up with TRBD1. CDR1 is SGHRS, CDR2 YFSETQ, per germline. The V segment lost 4 bases and the J segment 6 bases; nucleotides outside the gene matches: 13. The CDR3 has 16 residues. In DNA, the CDR3 is TGCGCCAGCAGCGGGGACAGGGGCCCTCTTGGGACCGAGCAGTACTTC. Protein product: CASSGDRGPLGTEQYF.

V and J are TRBV9 and TRBJ2-3; 10 bases line up with TRBD2. With V trimmed by 4 bases and J by 0 bases, 8 bases remained unmatched. The V gene's germline CDR1 is SGDLS and CDR2 YYNGEE. The CDR3 contains 17 residues. DNA for the CDR3: TGTGCCAGCAGCCAGATCCTAGCGGGGGCCAGCACAGATACGCAGTATTTT. Protein product: CASSQILAGASTDTQYF. The full variable domain, in which reference TRBV9 and TRBJ2-3 provide the parts outside the CDR3, is DSGVTQTPKHLITATGQRVTLRCSPRSGDLSVYWYQQSLDQGLQFLIQYYNGEERAKGNILERFSAQQFPDLHSELNLSSLELGDSALYFCASSQILAGASTDTQYFGPGTRLTVL.

This rearrangement joins TRBV14 to TRBJ2-5, with 9 bases matching TRBD1. This CDR3 comprises 16 residues. With 1 base clipped from V and 4 bases from J, the junction kept 7 bases outside the gene matches. Germline CDR1 reads SGHDN; CDR2 reads FVKESK. The CDR3 coding sequence is TGTGCCAGCAGCCAAGGAACACAGGGGGCTTTAGAGACCCAGTACTTC. Its translation: CASSQGTQGALETQYF.

This chain connects TRBV18 to TRBJ1-3; perhaps TRBD1 as D (5 bases). V lost 4 bases, J lost 0 bases, and 10 bases lay in between. The CDR3 spans 15 residues. Germline CDR1 reads KGHSH; CDR2 reads LQKENI. The CDR3 DNA sequence: TGTGCCAGCTCACAAGGGGCCTTCTCTGGAAACACCATATATTTT. Amino acids: CASSQGAFSGNTIYF.

The J gene is TRBJ1-4, the V gene TRBV15, with 7 nucleotides matching TRBD1. V lost 3 bases to trimming and J lost 2 bases; unmatched junction nucleotides: 9. The V gene's germline CDR1 is LNHNV and CDR2 YYDKDF (reference sequence). The CDR3 runs to 17 residues. CDR3 sequence reads: CATSSDRARGTNEKLFF. As DNA, the CDR3 is TGTGCCACCAGCAGCGACAGGGCCCGGGGCACTAATGAAAAACTGTTTTTT.

This clone was counted only a few times. The genes are TRBV6-5 and TRBJ1-5, with D tentatively TRBD1 (6 bases). CDR1 is MNHEY, CDR2 SVGAGI, per germline. V shed 4 bases and J shed 3 bases, with 16 bases lying between them. There are 16 residues in the CDR3. The CDR3 sequence is CASSFEGVPFNQPQHF. In DNA form, the CDR3 reads TGTGCCAGCAGTTTTGAGGGGGTCCCCTTCAATCAGCCCCAGCATTTT.

The chain has TRBV11-2 and TRBJ2-2; 9 nucleotides match TRBD1. V gave up 5 bases and J gave up 6 bases; unmatched junction bases: 16. This CDR3 has 18 residues. Per the germline V gene, CDR1 is SGHAT and CDR2 is FQNNGV. The CDR3 region has the DNA TGTGCCAGCAGCCCCGCGGGAATAGGGACAGGGCTGGCCGGGGAGCTGTTTTTT. This encodes CASSPAGIGTGLAGELFF.

The sample holds one count of this clone. The chain uses TRBV18 and TRBJ1-1; TRBD1 matches at 10 bases. This CDR3 spans 15 amino acids. Looked up from germline, CDR1 is KGHSH and CDR2 is LQKENI. Germline trimming cut 3 bases from V and 4 bases from J; bases unmatched to any gene: 5. The DNA for the CDR3 is TGTGCCAGCTCACCTCCTGGACAGGGGGGCACTGAAGCTTTCTTT. The encoded protein is CASSPPGQGGTEAFF.

The chain is built from TRBV19 and TRBJ1-3, with a possible D match to TRBD1 (5 bases). Germline assignment: CDR1 LNHDA and CDR2 SQIVND (reference sequence). The CDR3 is 15 residues long. Trimming left V 3 bases short and J 0 bases short, with 9 bases between. Here the CDR3 reads CASSMGPSSGNTIYF. The CDR3 bases are TGTGCCAGTAGTATGGGGCCGAGCTCTGGAAACACCATATATTTT.

Regarding this clone: This specimen includes other DNA sequences encoding the same CDR3. The chain carries TRBV9 and TRBJ2-2, with 8 bases matching TRBD2. The CDR3 extends over 16 amino acids. Germline V gives CDR1 SGDLS, CDR2 YYNGEE. V dropped 0 bases and J dropped 0; count of bases not matched to a gene: 1. CDR3 in amino acids: CASSVAGGSNTGELFF. The DNA for the CDR3 is TGTGCCAGCAGCGTAGCGGGGGGGTCGAACACCGGGGAGCTGTTTTTT. Complete variable domain (other parts from reference TRBV9 and TRBJ2-2): DSGVTQTPKHLITATGQRVTLRCSPRSGDLSVYWYQQSLDQGLQFLIQYYNGEERAKGNILERFSAQQFPDLHSELNLSSLELGDSALYFCASSVAGGSNTGELFFGEGSRLTVL.